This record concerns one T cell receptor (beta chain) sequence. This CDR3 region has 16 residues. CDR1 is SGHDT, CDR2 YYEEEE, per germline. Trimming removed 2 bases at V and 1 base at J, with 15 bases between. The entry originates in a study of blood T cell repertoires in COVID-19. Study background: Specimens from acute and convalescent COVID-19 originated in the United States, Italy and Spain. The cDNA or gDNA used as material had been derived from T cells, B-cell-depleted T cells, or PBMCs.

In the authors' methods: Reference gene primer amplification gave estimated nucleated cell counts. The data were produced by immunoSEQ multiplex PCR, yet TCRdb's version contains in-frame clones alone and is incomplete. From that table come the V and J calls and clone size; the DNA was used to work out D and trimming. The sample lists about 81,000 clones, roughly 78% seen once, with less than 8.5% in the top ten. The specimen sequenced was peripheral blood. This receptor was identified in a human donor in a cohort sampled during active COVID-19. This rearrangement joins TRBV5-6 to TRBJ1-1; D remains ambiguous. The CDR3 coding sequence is TGTGCCAGCAGCTTAGGTTCGATTCGAGGGAACACTGAAGCTTTCTTT. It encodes CASSLGSIRGNTEAFF.